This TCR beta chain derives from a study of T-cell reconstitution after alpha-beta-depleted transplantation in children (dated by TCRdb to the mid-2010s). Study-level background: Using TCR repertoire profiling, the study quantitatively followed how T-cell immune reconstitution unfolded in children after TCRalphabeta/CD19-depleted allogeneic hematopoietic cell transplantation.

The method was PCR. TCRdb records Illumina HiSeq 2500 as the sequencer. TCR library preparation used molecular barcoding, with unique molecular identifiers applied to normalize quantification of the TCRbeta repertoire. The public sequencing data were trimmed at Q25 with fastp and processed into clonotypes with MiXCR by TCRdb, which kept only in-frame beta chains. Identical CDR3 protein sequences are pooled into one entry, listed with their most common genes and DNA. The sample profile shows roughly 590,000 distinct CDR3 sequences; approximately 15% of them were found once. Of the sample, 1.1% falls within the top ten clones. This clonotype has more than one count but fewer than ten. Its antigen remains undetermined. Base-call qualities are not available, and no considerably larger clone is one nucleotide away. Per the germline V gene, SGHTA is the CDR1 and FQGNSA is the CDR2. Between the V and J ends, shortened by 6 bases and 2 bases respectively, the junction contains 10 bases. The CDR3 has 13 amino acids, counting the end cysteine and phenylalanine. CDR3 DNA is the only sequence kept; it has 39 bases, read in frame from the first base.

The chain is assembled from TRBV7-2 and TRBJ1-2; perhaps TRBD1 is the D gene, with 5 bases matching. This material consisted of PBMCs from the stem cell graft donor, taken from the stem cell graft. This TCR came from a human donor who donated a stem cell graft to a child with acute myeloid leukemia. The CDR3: CASRWTTNYGYTF. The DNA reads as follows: TGTGCCAGCAGATGGACAACAAACTATGGCTACACCTTC.